Shown below are 19 T cell receptor beta chains from a single sample sequenced in a study of spatial heterogeneity in lung cancer. TCRdb re-derived calls from the 5' RACE reads in MiXCR, one entry per CDR3 protein. The profile shows a few thousand distinct CDR3 sequences, less than 8.5% of them singletons. Time point given: sample taken at primary tumor resection. Unsorted whole RNA samples from tumor, nontumor lung or frozen PBMC were sequenced. The source was normal lung tissue next to the tumor, collected at surgery. Receptors originate from a male donor with early-stage non-small cell lung cancer.

This clonotype was counted at least ten times. This beta chain is an unintended read in a library built for alpha chains; its size means little. The chain recombines TRBV7-6 with TRBJ2-1; TRBD2 aligns across 9 bases. Germline lookup yields CDR1 SGHVS and CDR2 FNYEAQ. V gave up 0 bases and J gave up 4 bases; unmatched junction bases: 4. The CDR3 is made up of 16 amino acids. This CDR3 is CASSLAGSGGYNEQFF. In DNA, the CDR3 is TGTGCCAGCAGCTTAGCTGGGAGCGGGGGGTACAATGAGCAGTTCTTC. The variable domain in full, with the rest retrieved from reference TRBV7-6 and TRBJ2-1, is GAGVSQSPRYKVTKRGQDVALRCDPISGHVSLYWYRQALGQGPEFLTYFNYEAQQDKSGLPNDRFSAERPEGSISTLTIQRTEQRDSAMYRCASSLAGSGGYNEQFFGPGTRLTVL.

Within the sample, this clonotype is medium-sized (0.01 to 0.1%). With the library built for alpha chains, this beta chain is off target and its frequency is not meaningful. V is TRBV12-3 or TRBV12-4 and J is TRBJ2-3; D gene unclear. CDR3 length: 12 residues. Trimming cost V 6 bases and J 4 bases, with 8 bases left between them. The CDR3 here is CASSDDPDTQYF. The CDR3 bases are TGTGCCAGCAGCGACGATCCAGATACGCAGTATTTT.

Worth noting for this clonotype: This beta chain represents an off-target read in a library built for alpha chains; its size is of limited meaning. The chain employs TRBV27 and TRBJ2-3; 9 nucleotides align to TRBD1. This CDR3 region has 17 residues. The ends lost 5 bases at V and 3 bases at J; junction bases unmatched: 12. In germline, CDR1 is MNHEY, CDR2 SMNVEV (reference sequence). CDR3 protein: CASSPLPGQGLTDTQYF. CDR3 nucleotides: TGTGCCAGCAGTCCCCTTCCGGGACAGGGTCTGACAGATACGCAGTATTTT.

This clonotype was counted between two and nine times. In a library made to pick up alpha chains, this beta chain is a stray read with a size that means little. The V gene is TRBV11-2, the J gene TRBJ2-2; 8 bases map to TRBD1. Germline values: CDR1 SGHAT, CDR2 FQNNGV. This CDR3 is 16 amino acids long. J was trimmed by 2 bases and V by 1 base; bases with no gene match: 3. In DNA, the CDR3 is TGTGCCAGCAGCTTAGCCGGACAGGGTAACACCGGGGAGCTGTTTTTT. Translation: CASSLAGQGNTGELFF.

This clonotype appeared many times. Since it is a stray read in a library aimed at alpha chains, this beta chain has a size that is not meaningful. The V gene is TRBV28, the J gene TRBJ2-4; 9 bases align to TRBD2. This CDR3 is 17 amino acids long. Germline CDR1 is MDHEN and CDR2 is SYDVKM. Losses at the gene ends were 5 bases for V and 9 bases for J; bases not matched to a gene: 17. DNA of the CDR3: TGTGCCAGCAGTCTCCCTACGGGGGCTAGCGGGATCGGCATTCAGTACTTC. Translation: CASSLPTGASGIGIQYF.

This clonotype is medium-sized within its sample. For a library built for alpha chains, this beta chain is a stray read; little rests on its size. The V and J genes are TRBV10-3 and TRBJ2-1, with a weak D call TRBD2 (5 bases). Germline loops: CDR1 ENHRY, CDR2 SYGVKD. V lost 4 bases and J 9 bases, leaving 16 bases between the germline ends. The CDR3 is 14 amino acids. The CDR3 sequence: CAISGSTGSGEQFF. The CDR3 nucleotides are TGTGCCATCAGTGGATCGACCGGCAGCGGTGAGCAGTTCTTC.

By proportion, this clonotype is medium-sized. The library was designed around alpha chains, so this beta chain is a stray read whose abundance carries little weight. The chain combines TRBV7-2 with TRBJ2-2; D remains ambiguous. Germline lookup yields CDR1 SGHTA and CDR2 FQGNSA. The CDR3 has 13 amino acids. V lost 1 base and J lost 9, with 9 bases in between. The CDR3 sequence is CASSLVVSRELFF. The CDR3 region has the DNA TGTGCCAGCAGCTTAGTAGTGAGCCGGGAGCTGTTTTTT.

In its sample, this clonotype was seen many times. This beta chain lies outside the target of a library built for alpha chains; its clone size means little. J is TRBJ2-3 and V is TRBV20-1, with 9 bases identical to TRBD1. The CDR3 contains 16 residues. The germline CDR1 and CDR2 sequences are DFQATT and SNEGSKA (reference sequence). V shed 4 bases, J shed 3 bases, and the junction held 11 bases outside the gene matches. CDR3 loop: CSATDPGTGKTDTQYF. In DNA, the CDR3 is TGCAGTGCTACAGATCCCGGGACAGGGAAAACAGATACGCAGTATTTT.

Comments on this clonotype: As an off-target read in a library built for alpha chains, this beta chain has a frequency of little significance. The V gene is TRBV20-1, the J gene TRBJ2-1, with unresolved D. The V end was cut by 0 bases, the J end by 6 bases, with 9 bases between. This CDR3 has 13 residues. Per the germline V gene, CDR1 is DFQATT and CDR2 is SNEGSKA (reference sequence). The CDR3 coding sequence is TGCAGTGCTAGAGAACGGACCCGCAATGAGCAGTTCTTC. It translates to CSARERTRNEQFF.

This clonotype was seen a handful of times. The library was built for alpha chains, so this beta chain is an off-target read and its size means little. The V gene is TRBV9, the J gene TRBJ2-1; tentatively, D is TRBD1 (6 bases). V was cut by 4 bases and J by 2 bases, with 16 bases left in between. The CDR3 length is 16 residues. The germline V gene encodes CDR1 SGDLS and CDR2 YYNGEE. DNA of the CDR3: TGTGCCAGCAGCCACACAAGAACAGGGCCCTACAATGAGCAGTTCTTC. It translates to CASSHTRTGPYNEQFF.

This clonotype is categorized as medium-sized. This beta chain is an unintended read in a library built for alpha chains; its size means little. In DNA, the CDR3 is TGCGCCAGCAGCCAAGATCGAGGGGCGGCTGAAAAACTGTTTTTT. Translation: CASSQDRGAAEKLFF. The chain employs TRBV4-1 and TRBJ1-4, with a tentative D call TRBD1 (5 bases). The CDR3 has 15 amino acids. The V end lost 0 bases, the J end lost 7 bases, and 12 bases lay between the germline ends. Germline CDR1 is MGHRA and CDR2 is YSYEKL.

Relative to its sample, this clonotype is medium-sized. This beta chain represents an off-target read in a library built for alpha chains; its size is of limited meaning. The chain has TRBV10-3 and TRBJ1-5; unclear D gene. With 6 bases removed from V and 0 bases from J, the gap between germline ends came to 12 bases. This CDR3 spans 15 amino acids. Germline lookup yields CDR1 ENHRY and CDR2 SYGVKD. The CDR3 region has the DNA TGTGCCATCAGACCAGACGGAAGTAGCAATCAGCCCCAGCATTTT. Amino acid sequence: CAIRPDGSSNQPQHF.

This clonotype is termed medium-sized. This beta chain lies outside the target of a library built for alpha chains; its clone size means little. The chain couples TRBV10-3 to TRBJ2-7; the match to TRBD1 covers 10 bases. CDR3 length: 14 amino acids. V dropped 4 bases and J dropped 2; count of bases not matched to a gene: 2. Germline V lookup: CDR1 ENHRY, CDR2 SYGVKD. The CDR3 sequence is CAISGDRGPYEQYF. The CDR3, as DNA: TGTGCCATCAGTGGGGACAGGGGCCCCTACGAGCAGTACTTC.

By share, this clonotype counts as medium-sized (0.01 to 0.1%). This beta chain came through as a stray read in a library set up for alpha chains, and its size says little. The V and J genes are TRBV7-8 and TRBJ2-7; 11 bases are a match to TRBD2. Losses at the gene ends were 5 bases for V and 0 bases for J; bases not matched to a gene: 12. The CDR3 extends over 18 amino acids. Germline CDR1 and CDR2: SGHVS and FQNEAQ. CDR3 in DNA: TGTGCCAGCAGCCCCTACCGGACTAGCGGGCCCTTCTCCTACGAGCAGTACTTC. Residues: CASSPYRTSGPFSYEQYF.

By share of the sample, this clonotype is medium-sized. Being off target in a library aimed at alpha chains, this beta chain has a size of little meaning. The chain links TRBV20-1 to TRBJ1-1; D remains ambiguous. Trimming shortened V by 0 bases and J by 3 bases, and 11 bases separated the two germline ends. Germline assignment: CDR1 DFQATT and CDR2 SNEGSKA (reference sequence). The CDR3 runs 14 residues. In nucleotides, the CDR3 is TGCAGTGCTAGAGAGGCTGCCAAGGACACTGAAGCTTTCTTT. Its protein is CSAREAAKDTEAFF.

This clonotype is termed medium-sized. This beta chain represents an off-target read in a library built for alpha chains; its size is of limited meaning. The V call is TRBV12-3 or TRBV12-4, the J call TRBJ2-1; TRBD2 matches at 11 bases. Trimming took 1 base from V and 5 from J; bases not matched to a gene: 7. There are 17 residues in the CDR3. The CDR3 sequence is CASSLGPGTSGDNEQFF. The CDR3 bases are TGTGCCAGCAGTTTAGGGCCCGGGACTAGCGGTGACAATGAGCAGTTCTTC.

This clonotype was observed a few times. As an off-target read in a library built for alpha chains, this beta chain has a frequency of little significance. CDR3 loop: CASSSWTSGGDTQYF. The CDR3 DNA reads as TGTGCCAGCAGCTCCTGGACTAGCGGGGGGGATACGCAGTATTTT. The chain uses TRBV11-2 and TRBJ2-3; 14 nucleotides agree with TRBD2. J lost 6 bases, V lost 4 bases, and 3 bases had no gene match. Germline lookup yields CDR1 SGHAT and CDR2 FQNNGV. The CDR3 spans 15 residues.

This clonotype has only a few counts. Because this beta chain is a stray read in a library intended to capture alpha chains, its abundance should not be given much weight. The V and J genes are TRBV12-3 or TRBV12-4 and TRBJ2-5, with a possible D match to TRBD1 (6 bases). The CDR3 is 16 residues long. Trimming cost V 5 bases and J 2 bases, with 18 bases left between them. The CDR3 sequence is CASSLRQAALQETQYF. CDR3 DNA sequence: TGTGCCAGCAGTCTTAGACAGGCCGCCTTACAAGAGACCCAGTACTTC.

In its sample, this clonotype is medium-sized. This beta chain represents an off-target read in a library built for alpha chains; its size is of limited meaning. The chain combines TRBV6-5 with TRBJ1-1; D is uncertain. CDR1 is MNHEY and CDR2 is SVGAGI in the germline V gene. The CDR3 has 13 residues. Trimming cost V 6 bases and J 1 base, with 9 bases left between them. The CDR3 sequence: CASSRRRNTEAFF. The CDR3 region has the DNA TGTGCCAGCAGCAGGAGGCGGAACACTGAAGCTTTCTTT.